The 32 T cell receptor beta chains below come from one sample, sequenced in a study of patients and donors after allogeneic stem cell transplantation. Each CDR3 protein gets one entry after TCRdb re-called the RT-PCR reads with MiXCR. The sample lists about 200,000 distinct CDR3 sequences; 35% to 45% were seen once. The material sequenced was blood, either unsorted or a sorted T cell fraction (not recorded which). All receptors derive from a human donor who was either an allogeneic HSCT recipient or a stem cell or donor lymphocyte infusion donor (not recorded which). It is not recorded whose cells these are; they may come from a transplant donor.

The rearrangement uses TRBV9 and TRBJ1-6; TRBD1 might be the D (5 bases). The V end was cut by 3 bases, the J end by 5 bases, with 9 bases between. The CDR3 totals 14 residues. Germline V gives CDR1 SGDLS, CDR2 YYNGEE. CDR3 region: CASSDEGNNSPLHF. The CDR3 DNA follows: TGTGCCAGCAGCGATGAGGGGAATAATTCACCCCTCCACTTT. The whole variable domain, filled in from reference TRBV9 and TRBJ1-6, reads DSGVTQTPKHLITATGQRVTLRCSPRSGDLSVYWYQQSLDQGLQFLIQYYNGEERAKGNILERFSAQQFPDLHSELNLSSLELGDSALYFCASSDEGNNSPLHFGNGTRLTVT.

V is TRBV24-1 and J is TRBJ1-5; no firm D call. This CDR3 region has 13 residues. V lost 3 bases to trimming and J lost 11 bases, with 13 bases between them. Germline CDR1 and CDR2: KGHDR and SFDVKD. In DNA form, the CDR3 reads TGTGCCACCAGTGATCCATCGACGATGGCCCAGCATTTT. It translates to CATSDPSTMAQHF.

The chain has TRBV29-1 and TRBJ1-1; D is uncertain. V shed 7 bases and J shed 0 bases, with 12 bases lying between them. Germline V gene lookup returns CDR1 SQVTM and CDR2 ANQGSEA. The CDR3 is 13 residues long. In DNA, the CDR3 is TGCAGCGCCGCGGAAACCCTGAACACTGAAGCTTTCTTT. It specifies CSAAETLNTEAFF.

This clonotype has just a few counts. The chain has TRBV12-3 or TRBV12-4 and TRBJ2-7, with D maybe TRBD1 (6 bases). The CDR3 is made up of 15 amino acids. V was pared by 3 bases and J by 2 bases, with 14 bases between. CDR3 residues: CASSLTRTVAYEQYF. CDR3 coding DNA: TGTGCCAGCAGTTTGACCAGGACAGTGGCCTACGAGCAGTACTTC.

This chain links TRBV12-3 or TRBV12-4 with TRBJ2-1; D is tentatively TRBD1 or TRBD2 (5 bases each). The CDR3 contains 15 residues. The ends were cut back, 3 bases at V and 6 bases at J, with 15 bases in the middle. The CDR3 sequence is CASSFGGKGINEQFF. CDR3 in DNA: TGTGCCAGCAGTTTTGGGGGAAAGGGGATCAATGAGCAGTTCTTC.

V is TRBV7-3 and J is TRBJ1-6; 8 bases align to TRBD1. Trimming cost V 2 bases and J 5 bases; bases outside gene matches: 5. Germline CDR1 is SGHTA and CDR2 is FQGTGA. The CDR3 runs 16 residues. In nucleotides, the CDR3 is TGTGCCAGCAGCTTACAGGGGACAGGAAATAATTCACCCCTCCACTTT. This sequence encodes CASSLQGTGNNSPLHF.

The chain uses TRBV4-2 and TRBJ2-7; no clear D gene. The CDR3 runs 15 residues. The germline gives CDR1 LGHNA, CDR2 YNFKEQ. V lost 0 bases, J lost 3 bases, and 12 bases lay in between. The CDR3 sequence is CASSQDLRKNYEQYF. The CDR3 nucleotides read TGTGCCAGCAGCCAAGACTTAAGGAAGAACTACGAGCAGTACTTC.

In its sample, this clonotype was seen a few times. The gene calls are TRBV20-1 and TRBJ1-5; D might be TRBD1 (6 bases). The CDR3 loop spans 15 amino acids. The germline V gene encodes CDR1 DFQATT and CDR2 SNEGSKA (reference sequence). V was trimmed by 5 bases and J by 5 bases, leaving 19 bases between them. The CDR3 coding sequence is TGCAGTGCTCCTCACTCGGGCAGGGGAGATCAGCCCCAGCATTTT. This codes for CSAPHSGRGDQPQHF.

Only a few counts were recorded for this clonotype. The chain has TRBV25-1 and TRBJ1-2; D is unclear. Trimming removed 8 bases at V and 5 bases at J, with 18 bases between. CDR1 is MGHDK, CDR2 SYGVNS, per germline. The CDR3 loop spans 14 amino acids. CDR3 coding DNA: TGTGCCAGCTCCCCGCAGACACTGGTTTATGGCTACACCTTC. As protein: CASSPQTLVYGYTF.

This clonotype was counted between two and nine times. This chain joins TRBV28 and TRBJ1-2; D ambiguous. The CDR3 covers 18 residues. CDR1 is MDHEN and CDR2 is SYDVKM in the germline V gene. V was pared by 2 bases and J by 1 base, with 20 bases between. The CDR3 region is CASSLRWALGIINYGYTF. CDR3 DNA: TGTGCCAGCAGTTTACGGTGGGCCCTAGGGATCATTAACTATGGCTACACCTTC.

This clonotype appeared a few times. The chain links TRBV12-3 or TRBV12-4 to TRBJ1-5; D is ambiguous. The CDR3 extends over 16 amino acids. V lost 1 base, J lost 1 base, and 11 bases lay in between. The CDR3 protein is CASSLGVRGSNQPQHF. The DNA for the CDR3 is TGTGCCAGCAGTTTAGGCGTCAGAGGGAGCAATCAGCCCCAGCATTTT.

The rearrangement joins TRBV7-9 to TRBJ1-3; D is undetermined. Germline V CDR1 and CDR2: SEHNR, FQNEAQ (reference sequence). Deletions cut 3 bases from V and 0 bases from J, with 12 bases between. The CDR3 loop spans 16 amino acids. The CDR3 loop reads CASSFWTGSSGNTIYF. The CDR3 region has the DNA TGTGCCAGCAGCTTTTGGACGGGGAGCTCTGGAAACACCATATATTTT.

This clonotype showed up just a few times. The chain carries TRBV9 and TRBJ1-1, with 7 bases matching TRBD1. Trimming removed 4 bases from V and 8 bases from J; junction bases left unmatched: 11. The CDR3 totals 14 residues. The germline V gene has CDR1 SGDLS and CDR2 YYNGEE. The CDR3 sequence is CASSPNRQGVEAFF. CDR3 in DNA: TGTGCCAGCAGCCCTAACAGACAGGGCGTAGAAGCTTTCTTT.

This clonotype was counted many times. V is TRBV29-1 and J is TRBJ1-1, with D maybe TRBD1 (5 bases). Germline CDR1 and CDR2: SQVTM and ANQGSEA. This CDR3 spans 13 amino acids. V was cut by 4 bases and J by 0 bases, with 9 bases left in between. This CDR3 reads CSVARQLNTEAFF. The CDR3 DNA is TGCAGCGTTGCCCGACAGCTGAACACTGAAGCTTTCTTT.

This chain connects TRBV4-3 to TRBJ1-4; no definite D call. The CDR3 is 13 amino acids. The germline CDR1 and CDR2 sequences are LGHNA and YSLEER. The V end was cut by 10 bases, the J end by 8 bases, with 17 bases between. CDR3 loop: CATSVEVGEKLFF. CDR3 sequence (DNA): TGCGCCACCTCCGTGGAGGTAGGCGAAAAACTGTTTTTT.

The chain uses TRBV28 and TRBJ2-3; 12 bases match TRBD1. The CDR3 consists of 17 residues. Per the germline V gene, CDR1 is MDHEN and CDR2 is SYDVKM. V trimming: 2 bases; J trimming: 4 bases; junction bases outside the gene matches: 7. Here the CDR3 reads CASSLSIGTGGSDTQYF. The DNA of the CDR3 is TGTGCCAGCAGTTTAAGCATCGGGACAGGGGGCTCAGATACGCAGTATTTT.

J is TRBJ2-7 and V is TRBV28; D gene unclear. The CDR3 runs to 13 residues. Germline loops: CDR1 MDHEN, CDR2 SYDVKM. Trimming removed 6 bases from V and 4 bases from J, with 13 bases in between. CDR3 in DNA: TGTGCCAGCAGGCACAGTGTAGGTTACGAGCAGTACTTC. It is translated as CASRHSVGYEQYF.

This clonotype was seen only a few times. The rearrangement uses TRBV7-9 and TRBJ1-2; D is unclear. The V end was cut by 3 bases, the J end by 7 bases, with 9 bases between. The CDR3 totals 12 residues. The germline V gene has CDR1 SEHNR and CDR2 FQNEAQ (reference sequence). CDR3 region: CASSFLPIGYTF. The CDR3 DNA reads TGTGCCAGCAGCTTCTTGCCCATTGGCTACACCTTC.

V gene TRBV12-5 combines with J gene TRBJ1-1, with D unclear. Germline V gives CDR1 LGHNT, CDR2 FRNRAP. Trimming stripped 2 bases from V and 1 base from J, with 5 bases between. The CDR3 covers 13 residues. CDR3 protein: CASGLTWNTEAFF. CDR3 coding DNA: TGTGCTAGTGGTTTGACCTGGAACACTGAAGCTTTCTTT.

The rearrangement links TRBV28 to TRBJ2-7; 7 positions match TRBD1. Trimming took 5 bases from V and 8 from J; bases not matched to a gene: 9. The CDR3 sequence is 13 residues long. The germline V gene encodes CDR1 MDHEN and CDR2 SYDVKM. The CDR3 here is CASSRQGTWKQYF. The CDR3, as DNA: TGTGCCAGCAGTCGACAGGGAACGTGGAAGCAGTACTTC.

The chain joins TRBV19 to TRBJ2-3; D gene unclear. The V end was cut by 4 bases, the J end by 8 bases, with 7 bases between. The CDR3 length is 11 residues. The V gene's germline CDR1 is LNHDA and CDR2 SQIVND (reference sequence). In DNA form, the CDR3 reads TGTGCCAGTAGTACCCCGATTACGCAGTATTTT. Protein: CASSTPITQYF.

There are a few counts of this clonotype. The gene calls are TRBV4-1 and TRBJ1-5; TRBD1 might be the D (6 bases). Trimming left V 0 bases short and J 11 bases short, with 17 bases between. The CDR3 runs to 15 residues. Germline-derived CDR1 and CDR2 are MGHRA and YSYEKL. The CDR3 sequence is CASSQDGRGLRAQHF. The CDR3 DNA reads TGCGCCAGCAGCCAAGATGGCAGGGGCCTTCGGGCCCAGCATTTT.

A few counts support this clonotype. The rearrangement uses TRBV20-1 and TRBJ1-2, with D unclear. This CDR3 contains 15 residues. Germline loops: CDR1 DFQATT, CDR2 SNEGSKA (reference sequence). Trimming stripped 5 bases from V and 4 bases from J, with 20 bases between. DNA of the CDR3: TGCAGTGCTGGGAGAGCCGACCGCGCAAGCTATGGCTACACCTTC. Protein product: CSAGRADRASYGYTF.

The chain couples TRBV7-8 to TRBJ1-1, with a possible D match to TRBD1 (6 bases). This CDR3 region has 11 residues. Germline CDR1 SGHVS, CDR2 FQNEAQ. Trimming left V 1 base short and J 10 bases short, with 7 bases between. The DNA of the CDR3 is TGTGCCAGCAGCTTAGACAGGGCAGCTTTCTTT. It translates to CASSLDRAAFF.

V usage is TRBV12-3 or TRBV12-4 and J usage is TRBJ1-6; perhaps TRBD1 as D (6 bases). The CDR3 loop spans 15 amino acids. Trimming cost V 3 bases and J 9 bases, with 15 bases left between them. The CDR3 nucleotides read TGTGCCAGCAGTTTGATGGGGGGGCTAGCTTCACCCCTCCACTTT. It translates to CASSLMGGLASPLHF.

This clonotype was counted between two and nine times. The rearrangement uses TRBV21-1 and TRBJ1-6. TRBV21-1 is described as a pseudogene. The CDR3 runs to 17 residues. The CDR3 DNA follows: TGTGCCAGCAGCAAAGATAGGTCGGCCTTGTCAGATTCACCCCTCCACTTT. As protein: CASSKDRSALSDSPLHF.

This clonotype has more than one count but fewer than ten. The chain combines TRBV24-1 with TRBJ2-2; D is tentatively TRBD1 or TRBD2 (5 bases each). The CDR3 is made up of 16 amino acids. Trimming took 7 bases from V and 7 from J, leaving 21 bases between them. Germline values: CDR1 KGHDR, CDR2 SFDVKD. The DNA of the CDR3 is TGTGCCACCAGCCCCGGGGCAGTGCCTCCGGGCGGGGAGCTGTTTTTT. Protein product: CATSPGAVPPGGELFF.

This sequence joins TRBV19 and TRBJ2-2; D remains unclear. There are 14 residues in the CDR3. Trimming left V 5 bases short and J 3 bases short, with 10 bases between. Germline CDR1 reads LNHDA; CDR2 reads SQIVND (reference sequence). CDR3: CASSPNSYTGELFF. CDR3 sequence (DNA): TGTGCCAGTAGTCCAAACAGTTACACCGGGGAGCTGTTTTTT. Variable domain in full (rest from reference TRBV19 and TRBJ2-2): DGGITQSPKYLFRKEGQNVTLSCEQNLNHDAMYWYRQDPGQGLRLIYYSQIVNDFQKGDIAEGYSVSREKKESFPLTVTSAQKNPTAFYLCASSPNSYTGELFFGEGSRLTVL.

The CDR3 is CASSQGWGQPQHF. Here the CDR3 DNA reads TGTGCCAGCAGCCAGGGGTGGGGTCAGCCCCAGCATTTT. The chain recombines TRBV13 with TRBJ1-5; D might be TRBD1 (6 bases). CDR3 length equals 13 residues. Germline CDR1 reads PRHDT; CDR2 reads FYEKMQ (reference sequence). The germline V and J ends were trimmed by 5 bases and 6 bases, with 11 bases remaining between them.

The V and J genes are TRBV3-1 and TRBJ1-1; 8 bases line up with TRBD1. The CDR3 is 13 residues long. The junction had 2 bases not matched to a gene; V was cut back by 4 bases and J by 4 bases. CDR1 is LGHDT, CDR2 YNNKEL, per germline (reference sequence). CDR3 region: CASSRQGATEAFF. CDR3 DNA sequence: TGTGCCAGCAGCCGCCAGGGGGCCACTGAAGCTTTCTTT.

The V and J genes are TRBV12-3 or TRBV12-4 and TRBJ2-7; no clear D gene. CDR3 length: 12 residues. The ends were cut back, 5 bases at V and 1 base at J, with 6 bases in the middle. This chain's CDR3 is CASSPRSYEQYF. The CDR3 bases are TGTGCCAGCAGTCCACGTTCCTACGAGCAGTACTTC.

This clonotype appeared a single time. V usage is TRBV5-4 and J usage is TRBJ2-4, with D possibly TRBD2 on 6 matching bases. The CDR3 runs 15 residues. Germline CDR1 and CDR2: SGHNT and YYREEE (reference sequence). Trimming shortened V by 4 bases and J by 0 bases, and 11 bases separated the two germline ends. CDR3 nucleotides: TGTGCCAGCAGCCCCGGGGGATCAGCCAAAAACATTCAGTACTTC. Its translation: CASSPGGSAKNIQYF.